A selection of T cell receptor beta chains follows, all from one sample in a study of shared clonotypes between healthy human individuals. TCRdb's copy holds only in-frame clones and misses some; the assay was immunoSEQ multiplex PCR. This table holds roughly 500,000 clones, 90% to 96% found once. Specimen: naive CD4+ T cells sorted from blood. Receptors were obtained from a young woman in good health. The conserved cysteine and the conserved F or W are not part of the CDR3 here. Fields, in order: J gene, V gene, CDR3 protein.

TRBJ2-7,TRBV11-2,ASSGWDGYASEQY
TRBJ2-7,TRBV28,ASSHSGEGDYEQY
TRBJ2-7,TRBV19,ASSSTSGTYEQY
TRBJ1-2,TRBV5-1,ASSLPGQSNYGYT
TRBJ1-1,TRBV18,ASSSGGLTEAF
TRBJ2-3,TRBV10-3,AIREDDITDTQY
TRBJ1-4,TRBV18,ASSPRTGRDEKLF
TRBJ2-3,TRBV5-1,ASSSGSDTQY
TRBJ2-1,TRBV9,ASSGATGTYNEQF
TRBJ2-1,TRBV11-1,ASSFSGQRSNEQF
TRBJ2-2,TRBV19,ASSIFHTTGELF
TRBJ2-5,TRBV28,ASSSSSGSLETQY
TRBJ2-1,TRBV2,ASSEGEQF
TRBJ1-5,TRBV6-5,ASSYDQGSNQPQH
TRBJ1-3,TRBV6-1,ASSEGDRGKGNTIY
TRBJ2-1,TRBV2,ASPGLDNNEQF
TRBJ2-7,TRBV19,ASSRNGPSYEQY
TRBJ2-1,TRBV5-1,ASRASGSDHNEQF
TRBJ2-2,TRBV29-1,SAVTSGRRNGELF
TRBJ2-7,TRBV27,ASRGPTSSEQY
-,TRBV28,ASSSGQGTYEQY
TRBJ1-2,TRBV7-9,ASTVRYDYGYT
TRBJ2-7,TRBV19,ATSQGAGGSYEQY
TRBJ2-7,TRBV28,ASGGTVYEQY
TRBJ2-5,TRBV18,ASGTGSQETQY
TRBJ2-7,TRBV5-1,ASSLLAGVKVEQY
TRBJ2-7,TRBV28,ASSFPHSGSSYEQY
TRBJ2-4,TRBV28,ATTRADSRNIQY
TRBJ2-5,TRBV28,ASSHNRLAGKETQY
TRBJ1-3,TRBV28,ASSLATTIY
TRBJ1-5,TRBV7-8,ASSPFAVPNQPQH
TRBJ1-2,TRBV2,ASSDVGINYGYT
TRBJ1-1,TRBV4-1,ASSRKPGTYPEAF
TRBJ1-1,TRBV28,ASSPPGMGMNTEAF
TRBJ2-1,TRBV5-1,ASSAGLADNEQF
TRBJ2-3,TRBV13,ASKREAPDTQY
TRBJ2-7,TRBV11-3,ASSLGLGTGSEQY
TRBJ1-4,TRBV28,ASSLGTGLEKLF
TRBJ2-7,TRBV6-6,ASSYALAGAYEQY
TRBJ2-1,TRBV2,ASSEIHSGSSYNEQF
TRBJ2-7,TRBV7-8,ASSLERSQGIYEQY
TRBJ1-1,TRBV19,ASSPRDPGRTEAF
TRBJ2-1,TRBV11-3,ASSLVGTSGRNEQF
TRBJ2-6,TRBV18,ASSPQGTGASGANVLT
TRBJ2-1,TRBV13,ASSLTRRQGAHNEQF
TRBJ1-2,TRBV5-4,ASSLKPTNYGYT
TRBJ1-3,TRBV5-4,ASSIGQGPSGNTIY
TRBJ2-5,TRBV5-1,ASSFRAGYEETQY
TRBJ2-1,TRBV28,ASSLGGTGGNNEQF